The entry below gives a single TCR beta chain sequence along with its context. This specimen belongs to a study of blood T cell repertoires in COVID-19. Turning to the study itself: Acute-phase and convalescent COVID-19 samples originated in the United States, Italy and Spain. Sample material is recorded as cDNA or gDNA derived from T cells, B-cell-depleted T cells, or PBMCs.

The CDR3 has 14 residues. Per the germline V gene, CDR1 is SGDLS and CDR2 is YYNGEE. V lost 4 bases to trimming and J lost 7 bases; unmatched junction nucleotides: 6. Authors' methods: Reference gene primers were amplified, and this amplification served to estimate nucleated cell counts. Repertoires were generated with immunoSEQ multiplex PCR, while TCRdb's copy carries only in-frame clones and drops some. That table gives V, J and clone size, and the DNA gave D and trimming. The data show about 16,000 clones, roughly nine tenths seen once. This chain links TRBV9 with TRBJ1-4; the match to TRBD1 covers 8 bases. Material: peripheral blood. This clonotype was sampled from a man in his sixties with acute or convalescent COVID-19. CDR3 in DNA: TGTGCCAGCAGCCCTGGGACAGGTGGTGAAAAACTGTTTTTT. Translated: CASSPGTGGEKLFF.